The present T cell receptor (beta chain) was sequenced within a study of blood T cell repertoires in COVID-19. About the research overall: PBMCs, B-cell-depleted T cells, or T cells provided the cDNA or gDNA that made up the material.

Germline V CDR1 and CDR2: SGHTA, FQGNSA. With 3 bases removed from V and 0 bases from J, the gap between germline ends came to 9 bases. The CDR3 runs to 15 residues. Original methodology: Counts of nucleated cells, estimated from reference gene primer amplification, were obtained. TCRdb's copy holds only in-frame clones and misses some; the assay was immunoSEQ multiplex PCR. D and trimming come from the DNA, and the V and J calls and clone size come from that table. The sample lists about 370,000 clones; 70% to 90% were seen once. The specimen sequenced was peripheral blood. V gene TRBV7-2 combines with J gene TRBJ1-3, with D maybe TRBD1 (6 bases). This receptor was obtained from a woman in her thirties with COVID-19, enrolled during active disease. CDR3 sequence: CASSFGQLSGNTIYF. The CDR3, as DNA: TGTGCCAGCAGCTTTGGACAGCTCTCTGGAAACACCATATATTTT.